These 18 T cell receptor beta chains were all obtained from the same sample, sequenced in a study of post-analysis software for immune sequencing data (dated by TCRdb to about 2015). Broader findings and caveats from the paper: Patients showed significantly higher frequencies than controls for roughly five TRBV segments, among them TRBV5-6, TRBV5-1 and TRBV20-1.

These receptors have no identified antigens. The method behind the library was PCR. The listed sequencing device is Illumina HiSeq 2500. To reduce PCR and sequencing biases, unique molecular identifiers were built into the TCR beta cDNA libraries. TCRdb trimmed public reads at Q25 via fastp, called clones via MiXCR and kept in-frame beta chains. Merged by CDR3 protein, the rows form single entries marked with the most common genes and DNA. For this sample there are approximately 260,000 distinct CDR3 sequences; 35% to 40% appear just once. The biggest ten clones account for around 5% of the sample. The specimen was blood. Every receptor here comes from a girl aged 5 to 17 with multiple sclerosis.

This clonotype was counted ten times or more. The chain employs TRBV7-8 and TRBJ2-5; no clear D. Trimming stripped 4 bases from V and 5 bases from J, with 14 bases between. This CDR3 spans 14 amino acids. Germline values: CDR1 SGHVS, CDR2 FQNEAQ. CDR3 nucleotide sequence: TGTGCCAGCAGCTCCCCCGGTCCCGTTGAGACCCAGTACTTC. Its translation is CASSSPGPVETQYF.

This clonotype was found a few times. V usage is TRBV5-4 and J usage is TRBJ2-7, with 11 bases lining up with TRBD2. Germline CDR1 reads SGHNT; CDR2 reads YYREEE (reference sequence). CDR3 length equals 15 residues. The J segment lost 3 bases and the V segment lost 4 bases, leaving 6 bases of the junction unmatched. The DNA for the CDR3 is TGTGCCAGCAGCCGCGGGACTAGCGGATTCTACGAGCAGTACTTC. It encodes CASSRGTSGFYEQYF.

This clonotype came up many times. J is TRBJ1-1 and V is TRBV27; D is ambiguous. CDR3 length: 12 residues. V gave up 11 bases and J gave up 1 base, with 11 bases separating them. Germline CDR1 is MNHEY and CDR2 is SMNVEV (reference sequence). CDR3 nucleotides: TGTGCCGTGCGGGTGGGGAACACTGAAGCTTTCTTT. This codes for CAVRVGNTEAFF.

The table lists this clonotype with many counts. The chain links TRBV5-6 to TRBJ2-7; a weak D match, TRBD2 (5 bases). Looked up from germline, CDR1 is SGHDT and CDR2 is YYEEEE. The CDR3 contains 12 residues. V lost 4 bases and J lost 5, with 10 bases in between. Here the CDR3 DNA reads TGTGCCAGCAGCCTTCGGACTGACGAGCAGTACTTC. This translates into CASSLRTDEQYF.

This clonotype showed up just a few times. The chain couples TRBV6-4 to TRBJ2-3, with D possibly being TRBD2 (5 bases). The germline V gene has CDR1 MRHNA and CDR2 SNTAGT. This CDR3 spans 13 amino acids. Deletions cut 3 bases from V and 1 base from J, with 5 bases between. The CDR3 nucleotides are TGTGCCAGCAGTGAGGAGGGCACAGATACGCAGTATTTT. It yields the protein CASSEEGTDTQYF.

This clonotype was detected ten times or more. CDR3 loop: CASTDPGRVNYNEQFF. The DNA of the CDR3 is TGTGCCAGCACCGATCCCGGCAGGGTCAACTACAATGAGCAGTTCTTC. V and J are TRBV7-9 and TRBJ2-1; TRBD1 might be the D (5 bases). Trimming shortened V by 7 bases and J by 3 bases, and 19 bases separated the two germline ends. Germline loops: CDR1 SEHNR, CDR2 FQNEAQ (reference sequence). The CDR3 is 16 amino acids.

This rearrangement joins TRBV27 to TRBJ1-2; TRBD1 matches at 12 bases. With 5 bases clipped from V and 7 bases from J, the junction kept 8 bases outside the gene matches. Per the germline V gene, CDR1 is MNHEY and CDR2 is SMNVEV (reference sequence). The CDR3 runs 15 residues. The CDR3 sequence: CASSTPGQGARGYTF. DNA of the CDR3: TGTGCCAGCAGTACCCCGGGACAGGGGGCTCGTGGCTACACCTTC.

On this clonotype: One junction end does not reproduce the germline sequence, and a read error may be involved. The chain carries TRBV5-1 and TRBJ2-1, with TRBD2 matching 11 bases. The length of the CDR3 is 15 residues. The germline gives CDR1 SGHRS, CDR2 YFSETQ. In DNA form, the CDR3 reads TGCGCCAGCAGCTCGGGACTAGCGGCCTACAATAAGCAGTTCTTC. Translation: CASSSGLAAYNKQFF.

This clonotype came up many times. The rearrangement links TRBV24-1 to TRBJ2-3; TRBD2 matches at 7 bases. This CDR3 region has 16 residues. V lost 7 bases, J lost 1 base, and 10 bases stayed unmatched. CDR1 and CDR2 from the germline V gene are KGHDR and SFDVKD. The CDR3, as DNA: TGTGCCACCAGGACCTCCGGGAGCGGGGGCACAGATACGCAGTATTTT. It encodes CATRTSGSGGTDTQYF.

The table lists this clonotype with many counts. The rearrangement links TRBV20-1 to TRBJ2-4; 14 bases fit TRBD2. The CDR3 is 18 residues long. Losses at the gene ends were 5 bases for V and 0 bases for J; bases not matched to a gene: 9. Germline-derived CDR1 and CDR2 are DFQATT and SNEGSKA (reference sequence). CDR3 in amino acids: CSASRLAGGTIAKNIQYF. The CDR3 bases are TGCAGTGCTTCCAGACTAGCGGGGGGGACCATAGCCAAAAACATTCAGTACTTC.

The gene calls are TRBV29-1 and TRBJ2-1; D may be TRBD2 (7 bases). V was cut by 3 bases and J by 7 bases, with 10 bases left in between. The CDR3 totals 12 residues. In germline, CDR1 is SQVTM, CDR2 ANQGSEA. The CDR3 coding sequence is TGCAGCGTTGAGAGGGGGGGTAATGAGCAGTTCTTC. As protein: CSVERGGNEQFF.

This clonotype has just a few counts. The rearrangement joins TRBV25-1 to TRBJ2-2, with 7 bases lining up with TRBD1. The V gene end was trimmed by 3 bases and the J gene end by 0 bases; junction bases not matched to a gene: 7. CDR1 is MGHDK, CDR2 SYGVNS, per germline. This CDR3 is 17 amino acids long. In nucleotides, the CDR3 is TGTGCCAGCAGTGATCCCGGGACAGACTCGAACACCGGGGAGCTGTTTTTT. This sequence encodes CASSDPGTDSNTGELFF.

This clonotype has just a few counts. This chain joins TRBV7-2 and TRBJ2-3, with 8 bases matching TRBD1. The CDR3 sequence is 16 residues long. The J segment lost 6 bases and the V segment lost 3 bases, leaving 11 bases of the junction unmatched. Germline V lookup: CDR1 SGHTA, CDR2 FQGNSA. CDR3 region: CASSFRTGTGGDTQYF. In DNA, the CDR3 is TGTGCCAGCAGCTTCCGAACCGGGACAGGAGGGGATACGCAGTATTTT.

This clonotype came up a few times. The CDR3 DNA reads TGTGCCAGCAGCTTTGGGGCGGATGAAAAACTGTTTTTT. Protein: CASSFGADEKLFF. The rearrangement joins TRBV5-5 to TRBJ1-4; D is perhaps TRBD1 (5 bases). The V and J ends lost 2 bases and 6 bases respectively, with 8 bases between them. The CDR3 extends over 13 amino acids. Germline loops: CDR1 SGHKS, CDR2 YYEKEE (reference sequence).

This clonotype was seen repeatedly, ten times or more. CDR3 residues: CASSPKGEGAEQFF. The CDR3 DNA is TGTGCCAGCTCACCGAAGGGAGAGGGGGCTGAGCAGTTCTTC. The chain combines TRBV18 with TRBJ2-1; 7 bases map to TRBD1. Germline lookup yields CDR1 KGHSH and CDR2 LQKENI. CDR3 size: 14 residues. With V trimmed by 3 bases and J by 9 bases, 8 bases remained unmatched. The whole variable domain, filled in from reference TRBV18 and TRBJ2-1, reads NAGVMQNPRHLVRRRGQEARLRCSPMKGHSHVYWYRQLPEEGLKFMVYLQKENIIDESGMPKERFSAEFPKEGPSILRIQQVVRGDSAAYFCASSPKGEGAEQFFGPGTRLTVL.

This sequence joins TRBV20-1 and TRBJ2-1; D gene unclear. Germline V lookup: CDR1 DFQATT, CDR2 SNEGSKA (reference sequence). The length of the CDR3 is 15 residues. V was trimmed by 6 bases and J by 6 bases, leaving 21 bases between them. The CDR3 bases are TGCAGTGCACCACACGACTTCAATCTCGGCAATGAGCAGTTCTTC. Protein: CSAPHDFNLGNEQFF.

V usage is TRBV20-1 and J usage is TRBJ2-7, with 9 bases lining up with TRBD1. V was pared by 4 bases and J by 7 bases, with 8 bases of the junction left unmatched. The CDR3 has 13 residues. Germline CDR1 DFQATT, CDR2 SNEGSKA (reference sequence). In nucleotides, the CDR3 is TGCAGTGCTACAAACAGGGGGCATAGGGAGCAGTACTTC. Translation: CSATNRGHREQYF.

To note about this clonotype: Lacking the conserved final phenylalanine or tryptophan, this CDR3 likely reflects a read error. The DNA is left out, because the CDR3 cannot be placed on it with certainty; the CDR3 is given as TCRdb lists it. The chain links TRBV29-1 to TRBJ2-1; the table calls TRBD1, which could not be checked here. Germline V gives CDR1 SQVTM, CDR2 ANQGSEA. The CDR3 adds up to 15 amino acids, both ends counted. The CDR3 loop is CSVDGQGYGGYTFGS.